This T cell receptor (beta chain) is from a study of T cells after yellow fever vaccination. Study-wide results and limits: Clonotypes appearing in both CD4 and CD8 compartments existed, and their share was small.

The CDR3 runs 16 residues. V shed 4 bases and J shed 0 bases, with 15 bases lying between them. CDR1 and CDR2 (germline): MNHEY, SMNVEV (reference sequence). In making TCR cDNA, 5'RACE template switching added a universal primer site and UMIs to it. TCRdb called the 5' RACE reads again in MiXCR, with one record for every CDR3 protein. Found here are approximately 580,000 distinct CDR3 sequences, around a sixth of them singletons; the top ten hold 17%. About this clonotype: As yet, its antigen is unknown.

This specimen was PBMCs, taken about 5 days after the first yellow fever vaccination. The sequence was collected from a man aged 18 to 29 who received the YFV17D yellow fever vaccine. The gene calls are TRBV27 and TRBJ2-5; D not certain. CDR3 protein: CASSSYAPQYQETQYF. The DNA of the CDR3 is TGTGCCAGCAGTTCATATGCGCCGCAGTACCAAGAGACCCAGTACTTC.